Presented here are 26 T cell receptor beta chains from one specimen sequenced in a study of siplizumab effects on memory and regulatory T cells. Assay: immunoSEQ multiplex PCR; the TCRdb copy retains only in-frame clones and omits some. The table records about 85,000 clones, more than 85% of them present only once. The sample consisted of CD8+ T cells sorted from blood. All receptors derive from a human donor in good health.

Comment on this clone: This sample includes further DNA sequences coding for the same CDR3. This chain connects TRBV14 to TRBJ2-5; TRBD2 agrees at 9 bases. J gave up 3 bases and V 2 bases, and 4 bases lay outside the gene matches. The CDR3 runs 15 residues. CDR1 and CDR2 from the germline V gene are SGHDN and FVKESK. Here the CDR3 DNA reads TGTGCCAGCAGCCAAATCCGGACTAGCGAAGAGACCCAGTACTTC. It specifies CASSQIRTSEETQYF.

The J gene is TRBJ2-6, the V gene TRBV9; 9 positions agree with TRBD1. This CDR3 has 21 residues. Germline assignment: CDR1 SGDLS and CDR2 YYNGEE. V lost 3 bases, J lost 0 bases, and 16 bases stayed unmatched. CDR3 DNA: TGTGCCAGCAGCGGAAGTAAACCAACAGGGGGCTATTACTCTGGGGCCAACGTCCTGACTTTC. This translates into CASSGSKPTGGYYSGANVLTF.

The rearrangement joins TRBV9 to TRBJ2-6; a weak D match, TRBD1 (6 bases). The CDR3 runs 16 residues. V was trimmed by 4 bases and J by 0 bases, leaving 11 bases between them. Germline CDR1 is SGDLS and CDR2 is YYNGEE. The DNA for the CDR3 is TGTGCCAGCAGCCATAGAGGGGGCTCTGGGGCCAACGTCCTGACTTTC. The encoded protein is CASSHRGGSGANVLTF.

This sequence joins TRBV14 and TRBJ2-5, with TRBD1 as a possible D gene (6 bases). V shed 4 bases and J shed 3 bases, with 15 bases lying between them. This CDR3 is 15 amino acids long. Germline CDR1 and CDR2: SGHDN and FVKESK. The CDR3 protein is CASSLWDTPEETQYF. CDR3 sequence (DNA): TGTGCCAGCAGCCTCTGGGACACCCCAGAAGAGACCCAGTACTTC.

The J gene is TRBJ2-1, the V gene TRBV6-4; 14 positions match TRBD2. J gave up 9 bases and V 3 bases, and 10 bases lay outside the gene matches. The CDR3 contains 17 residues. The germline V gene encodes CDR1 MRHNA and CDR2 SNTAGT. CDR3 protein: CASSEGLAGVTPAEQFF. The CDR3 DNA sequence: TGTGCCAGCAGTGAGGGACTAGCGGGAGTAACGCCGGCTGAGCAGTTCTTC.

The chain uses TRBV6-6 and TRBJ1-2; TRBD1 matches 9 bases. This CDR3 is built from 13 residues. The ends lost 5 bases at V and 10 bases at J; junction bases unmatched: 8. Germline-derived CDR1 and CDR2 are MNHNY and SVGAGI (reference sequence). CDR3 region: CASSTGTGISYTF. DNA for the CDR3: TGTGCCAGCAGTACGGGGACAGGGATCTCCTACACCTTC.

The rearrangement uses TRBV6-6 and TRBJ1-2, with D uncertain. V was pared by 7 bases and J by 8 bases, with 14 bases between. The CDR3 totals 12 residues. CDR1 and CDR2 (germline): MNHNY, SVGAGI (reference sequence). CDR3 in amino acids: CASNRGEGGYTF. In DNA, the CDR3 is TGTGCCAGCAACCGCGGGGAGGGAGGCTACACCTTC.

V and J are TRBV19 and TRBJ2-1; D may be TRBD1 (5 bases). V was shortened by 4 bases and J by 9 bases, with 7 bases between the two germline ends. This CDR3 region has 11 residues. Looked up from germline, CDR1 is LNHDA and CDR2 is SQIVND (reference sequence). DNA of the CDR3: TGTGCCAGTAGTACAGGGATTGAGCAGTTCTTC. Residues: CASSTGIEQFF. The full variable domain, completed using reference TRBV19 and TRBJ2-1, is DGGITQSPKYLFRKEGQNVTLSCEQNLNHDAMYWYRQDPGQGLRLIYYSQIVNDFQKGDIAEGYSVSREKKESFPLTVTSAQKNPTAFYLCASSTGIEQFFGPGTRLTVL.

V is TRBV13 and J is TRBJ1-1; D uncertain. Germline CDR1 and CDR2: PRHDT and FYEKMQ (reference sequence). This CDR3 has 12 residues. V lost 5 bases, J lost 11 bases, and 15 bases lay in between. In DNA form, the CDR3 reads TGTGCCAGCAGCCAAACCCGAACCGGGGCTTTCTTT. As protein: CASSQTRTGAFF.

This clone occurred a few times. V and J are TRBV4-2 and TRBJ2-1; possibly TRBD2 for D (6 bases). The V gene lost 4 bases and the J gene lost 8 bases, with 18 bases spanning the gap. Germline V gives CDR1 LGHNA, CDR2 YNFKEQ. This CDR3 spans 15 amino acids. In DNA form, the CDR3 reads TGTGCCAGCAGCCCGCGGGACGCAGAGAGCCATGAGCAGTTCTTC. Translating gives CASSPRDAESHEQFF.

This clone was counted a single time. The rearrangement uses TRBV6-5 and TRBJ2-5; 11 nucleotides match TRBD2. Germline CDR1 MNHEY, CDR2 SVGAGI. The CDR3 runs to 13 residues. Trimming cost V 8 bases and J 2 bases; bases outside gene matches: 1. The CDR3 nucleotides are TGTGCCAGCCGACTAGCGGGACAAGAGACCCAGTACTTC. It encodes CASRLAGQETQYF.

J is TRBJ1-1 and V is TRBV10-2, with D unclear. The CDR3 spans 11 residues. Deletions cut 6 bases from V and 2 bases from J, with 4 bases between. Germline loops: CDR1 WSHSY, CDR2 SAAADI. CDR3 coding DNA: TGCGCCAGCAGGGCCAACACTGAAGCTTTCTTT. As protein: CASRANTEAFF.

This sequence joins TRBV19 and TRBJ2-7; a possible D gene is TRBD2 (5 bases). This CDR3 is built from 13 residues. V was clipped by 3 bases and J by 2 bases, with 8 bases between them. CDR1 is LNHDA, CDR2 SQIVND, per germline (reference sequence). The CDR3 protein is CASSMSGTYEQYF. CDR3 sequence (DNA): TGTGCCAGTAGTATGTCCGGGACCTACGAGCAGTACTTC. The full variable domain, its missing parts supplied by reference TRBV19 and TRBJ2-7, is DGGITQSPKYLFRKEGQNVTLSCEQNLNHDAMYWYRQDPGQGLRLIYYSQIVNDFQKGDIAEGYSVSREKKESFPLTVTSAQKNPTAFYLCASSMSGTYEQYFGPGTRLTVT.

The V and J genes are TRBV2 and TRBJ2-5, with D maybe TRBD2 (6 bases). This CDR3 has 14 amino acids. Trimming left V 8 bases short and J 5 bases short, with 18 bases between. Germline V gene data show CDR1 as SNHLY and CDR2 as FYNNEI. The CDR3 DNA is TGTGCCAGCTACAAGGAGGGCCTCGCGGAGACCCAGTACTTC. It encodes CASYKEGLAETQYF.

V and J are TRBV18 and TRBJ1-4, with D perhaps matching TRBD1 (6 bases). The germline V gene has CDR1 KGHSH and CDR2 LQKENI. Trimming left V 1 base short and J 6 bases short, with 12 bases between. This CDR3 region has 15 residues. The CDR3, as DNA: TGTGCCAGCTCACCACGGGGGGGGCAAGATGAAAAACTGTTTTTT. Its protein is CASSPRGGQDEKLFF.

The chain is built from TRBV2 and TRBJ2-2, with D perhaps matching TRBD2 (6 bases). CDR3 length equals 17 residues. Germline V lookup: CDR1 SNHLY, CDR2 FYNNEI. Trimming cost V 2 bases and J 5 bases, with 18 bases left between them. The CDR3 sequence is CASSERVVAEATGELFF. CDR3 nucleotides: TGTGCCAGCAGTGAAAGGGTGGTAGCGGAGGCGACCGGGGAGCTGTTTTTT.

This clone has only one observation. This rearrangement joins TRBV28 to TRBJ1-3; unclear D gene. Trimming pared 3 bases from V and 2 bases from J, leaving 8 bases between. This CDR3 contains 14 residues. Germline V gene data show CDR1 as MDHEN and CDR2 as SYDVKM. CDR3: CASSFASTGNTIYF. The CDR3 coding sequence is TGTGCCAGCAGTTTCGCTTCGACTGGAAACACCATATATTTT.

The chain recombines TRBV19 with TRBJ1-2; 7 bases match TRBD1. There are 15 residues in the CDR3. J was trimmed by 6 bases and V by 1 base; bases with no gene match: 8. Germline lookup yields CDR1 LNHDA and CDR2 SQIVND (reference sequence). CDR3 residues: CASSIAGRGSDGYTF. The DNA for the CDR3 is TGTGCCAGTAGTATAGCGGGCAGGGGGTCTGATGGCTACACCTTC.

The J gene is TRBJ2-7, the V gene TRBV2; possibly TRBD1 or TRBD2 for D (5 bases each). V was cut by 6 bases and J by 3 bases, with 18 bases left in between. Looked up from germline, CDR1 is SNHLY and CDR2 is FYNNEI. The CDR3 contains 15 residues. In DNA form, the CDR3 reads TGTGCCAGCAGGACCCGGGACGGCTTAAACTACGAGCAGTACTTC. It encodes CASRTRDGLNYEQYF.

V gene TRBV6-5 combines with J gene TRBJ2-5; perhaps TRBD2 as D (6 bases). CDR3 length: 14 residues. The V and J ends lost 2 bases and 5 bases respectively, with 12 bases between them. Germline CDR1 MNHEY, CDR2 SVGAGI. For the CDR3, the DNA is TGTGCCAGCAGTTACGGGCAGGGAGGTGAGACCCAGTACTTC. Translation: CASSYGQGGETQYF.

The rearrangement links TRBV14 to TRBJ2-1; no reliable D call. CDR1 SGHDN and CDR2 FVKESK come from the germline V gene. The CDR3 is 11 amino acids. Trimming left V 4 bases short and J 5 bases short, with 3 bases between. The CDR3 here is CASSLNNEQFF. CDR3 coding DNA: TGTGCCAGCAGCCTTAACAATGAGCAGTTCTTC.

A single count supports this clone. A clone one base away is much larger, so this may be a read error. The rearrangement uses TRBV19 and TRBJ1-5; D remains unclear. CDR3 size: 15 residues. Germline V gene data show CDR1 as LNHDA and CDR2 as SQIVND (reference sequence). CDR3 nucleotides: TGTGCCAGTATGGTGTGGGGTCGTAGCAATCGGCCCCAGCATTTT. Translating gives CASMVWGRSNRPQHF. The whole variable domain, remainder taken from reference TRBV19 and TRBJ1-5, is DGGITQSPKYLFRKEGQNVTLSCEQNLNHDAMYWYRQDPGQGLRLIYYSQIVNDFQKGDIAEGYSVSREKKESFPLTVTSAQKNPTAFYLCASMVWGRSNRPQHFGDGTRLSIL.

This chain's CDR3 is CASRNGTENNEQFF. CDR3 coding DNA: TGTGCCAGCAGAAACGGGACCGAGAACAATGAGCAGTTCTTC. V gene TRBV7-9 combines with J gene TRBJ2-1; D is possibly TRBD1 or TRBD2 (5 bases each). Trimming left V 6 bases short and J 5 bases short, with 14 bases between. Germline-derived CDR1 and CDR2 are SEHNR and FQNEAQ (reference sequence). The CDR3 is 14 residues long.

The J gene is TRBJ2-7, the V gene TRBV29-1; maybe TRBD1 (5 bases). V was cut by 4 bases and J by 2 bases, with 15 bases left in between. The CDR3 has 14 amino acids. Germline CDR1 reads SQVTM; CDR2 reads ANQGSEA. CDR3 loop: CSVVWTSPPYEQYF. CDR3 coding DNA: TGCAGCGTTGTTTGGACATCGCCTCCCTACGAGCAGTACTTC.

The gene calls are TRBV27 and TRBJ1-2; TRBD1 agrees at 7 bases. The CDR3 length is 16 residues. V was pared by 0 bases and J by 6 bases, with 10 bases of the junction left unmatched. The germline V gene has CDR1 MNHEY and CDR2 SMNVEV (reference sequence). CDR3: CASSLSRTGDEDGYTF. DNA for the CDR3: TGTGCCAGCAGTTTATCCCGGACAGGAGATGAGGATGGCTACACCTTC.

This CDR3 is CASSLYSGLAGSYEQYF. CDR3 nucleotides: TGCGCCAGCAGCTTGTATAGTGGGTTAGCGGGGTCCTACGAGCAGTACTTC. The V and J genes are TRBV5-1 and TRBJ2-7; 8 bases align to TRBD2. The germline gives CDR1 SGHRS, CDR2 YFSETQ. Germline trimming cut 1 base from V and 1 base from J; bases unmatched to any gene: 10. This CDR3 contains 17 residues.